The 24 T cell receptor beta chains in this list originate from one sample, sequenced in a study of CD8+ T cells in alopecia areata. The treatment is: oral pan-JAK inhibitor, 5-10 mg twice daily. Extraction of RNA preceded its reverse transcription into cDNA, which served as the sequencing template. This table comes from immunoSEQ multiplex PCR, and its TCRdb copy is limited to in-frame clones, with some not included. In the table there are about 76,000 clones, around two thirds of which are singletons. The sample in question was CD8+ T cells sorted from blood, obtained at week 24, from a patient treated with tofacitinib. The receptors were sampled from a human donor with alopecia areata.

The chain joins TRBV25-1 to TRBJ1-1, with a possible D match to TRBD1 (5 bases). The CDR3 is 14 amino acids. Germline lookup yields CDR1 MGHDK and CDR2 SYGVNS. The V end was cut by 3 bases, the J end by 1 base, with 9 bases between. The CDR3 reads CASSDPDRNTEAFF. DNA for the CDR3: TGTGCCAGCAGTGACCCCGACAGGAACACTGAAGCTTTCTTT.

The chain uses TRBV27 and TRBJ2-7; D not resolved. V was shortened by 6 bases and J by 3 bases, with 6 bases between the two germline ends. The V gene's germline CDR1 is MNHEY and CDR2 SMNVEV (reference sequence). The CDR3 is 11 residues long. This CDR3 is CASSNHYEQYF. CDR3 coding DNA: TGTGCCAGCAGCAATCACTACGAGCAGTACTTC.

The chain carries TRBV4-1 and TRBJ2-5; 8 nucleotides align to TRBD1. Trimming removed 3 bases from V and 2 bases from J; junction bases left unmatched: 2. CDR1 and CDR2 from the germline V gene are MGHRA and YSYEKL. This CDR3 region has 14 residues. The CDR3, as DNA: TGCGCCAGCAGCCAGTACAGGGGGCAAGAGACCCAGTACTTC. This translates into CASSQYRGQETQYF.

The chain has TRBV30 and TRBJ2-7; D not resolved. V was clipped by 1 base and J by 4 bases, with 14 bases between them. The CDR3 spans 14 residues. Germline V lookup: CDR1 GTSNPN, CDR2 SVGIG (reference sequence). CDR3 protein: CAWSGNRARYEQYF. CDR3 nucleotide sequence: TGTGCCTGGAGTGGAAATAGGGCTAGATACGAGCAGTACTTC.

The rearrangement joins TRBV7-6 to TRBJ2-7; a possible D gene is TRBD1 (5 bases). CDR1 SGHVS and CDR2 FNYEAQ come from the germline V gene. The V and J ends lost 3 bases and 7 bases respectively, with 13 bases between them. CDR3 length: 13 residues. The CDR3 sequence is CASSFSLGVEQYF. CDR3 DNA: TGTGCCAGCAGCTTCTCCCTAGGGGTGGAGCAGTACTTC.

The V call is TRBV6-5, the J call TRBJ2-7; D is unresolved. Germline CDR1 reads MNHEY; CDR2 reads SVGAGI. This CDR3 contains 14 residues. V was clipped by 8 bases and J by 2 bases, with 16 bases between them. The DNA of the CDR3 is TGTGCCAGCCTTAGCCCGGCGTTACCCTACGAGCAGTACTTC. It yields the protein CASLSPALPYEQYF.

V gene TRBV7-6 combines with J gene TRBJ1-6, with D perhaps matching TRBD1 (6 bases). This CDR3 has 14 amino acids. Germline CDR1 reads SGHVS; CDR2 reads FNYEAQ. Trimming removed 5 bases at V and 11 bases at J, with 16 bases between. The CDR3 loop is CASSPGRGDTPLHF. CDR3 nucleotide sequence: TGTGCCAGCAGCCCCGGGAGGGGGGATACACCCCTCCACTTT.

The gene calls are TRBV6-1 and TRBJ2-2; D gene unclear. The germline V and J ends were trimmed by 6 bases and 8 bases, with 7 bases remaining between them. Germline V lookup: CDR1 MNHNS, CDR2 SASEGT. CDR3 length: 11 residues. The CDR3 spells CASRGLGELFF. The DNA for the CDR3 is TGTGCCAGCAGAGGCCTAGGGGAGCTGTTTTTT.

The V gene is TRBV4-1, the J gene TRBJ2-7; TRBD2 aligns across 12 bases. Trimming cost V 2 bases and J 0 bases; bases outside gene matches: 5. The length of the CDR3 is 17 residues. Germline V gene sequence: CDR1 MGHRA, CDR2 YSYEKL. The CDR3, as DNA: TGCGCCAGCAGCCAAAGAGGACTAGCGGGGAGCTCCTACGAGCAGTACTTC. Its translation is CASSQRGLAGSSYEQYF.

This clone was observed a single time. CDR3 coding DNA: TGTGCCATCGGGGACCCGGCCCTCGATAATGGCTACACCTTC. Protein sequence: CAIGDPALDNGYTF. The chain employs TRBV10-3 and TRBJ1-2; TRBD1 might be the D (5 bases). The V end lost 8 bases, the J end lost 6 bases, and 19 bases lay between the germline ends. The CDR3 spans 14 residues. Looked up from germline, CDR1 is ENHRY and CDR2 is SYGVKD.

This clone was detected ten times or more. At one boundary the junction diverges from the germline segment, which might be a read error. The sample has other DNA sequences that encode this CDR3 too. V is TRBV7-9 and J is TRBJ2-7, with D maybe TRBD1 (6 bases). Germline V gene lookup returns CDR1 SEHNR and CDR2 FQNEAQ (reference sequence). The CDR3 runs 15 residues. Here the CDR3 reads CASSQGLTGFYEQYF. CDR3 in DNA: TGCGCCAGCAGCCAGGGTCTAACAGGGTTCTACGAGCAGTACTTC.

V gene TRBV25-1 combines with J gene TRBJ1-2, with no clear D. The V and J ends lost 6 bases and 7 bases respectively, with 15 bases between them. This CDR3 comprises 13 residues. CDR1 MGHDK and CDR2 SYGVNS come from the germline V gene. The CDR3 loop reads CASSRTETAGYTF. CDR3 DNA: TGTGCCAGCAGCAGGACGGAGACGGCTGGCTACACCTTC.

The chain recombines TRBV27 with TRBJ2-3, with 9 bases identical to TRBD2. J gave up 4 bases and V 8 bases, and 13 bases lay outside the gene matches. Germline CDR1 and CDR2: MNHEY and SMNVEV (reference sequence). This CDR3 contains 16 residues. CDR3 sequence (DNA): TGTGCCAGCGGGGGGGTAGCGGGAGTGGGCGCAGATACGCAGTATTTT. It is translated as CASGGVAGVGADTQYF.

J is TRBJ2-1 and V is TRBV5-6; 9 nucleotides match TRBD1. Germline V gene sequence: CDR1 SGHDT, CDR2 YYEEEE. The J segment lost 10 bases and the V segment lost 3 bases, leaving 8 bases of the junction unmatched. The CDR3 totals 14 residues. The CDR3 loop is CASSSPGQGLEQFF. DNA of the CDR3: TGTGCCAGCAGCTCTCCGGGACAGGGTTTGGAGCAGTTCTTC.

The DNA of the CDR3 is TGTGCCAGCAGCTCCGGGACTAGCGGATACACAGATACGCAGTATTTT. This sequence encodes CASSSGTSGYTDTQYF. The rearrangement joins TRBV7-3 to TRBJ2-3; 11 nucleotides align to TRBD2. V was clipped by 4 bases and J by 2 bases; unmatched bases: 5. Germline CDR1 and CDR2: SGHTA and FQGTGA. The CDR3 runs 16 residues.

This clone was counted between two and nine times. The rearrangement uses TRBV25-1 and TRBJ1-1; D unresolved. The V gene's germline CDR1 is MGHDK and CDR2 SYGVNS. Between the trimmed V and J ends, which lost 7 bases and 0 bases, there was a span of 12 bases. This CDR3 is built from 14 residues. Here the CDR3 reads CASTRGSLNTEAFF. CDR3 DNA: TGTGCCAGCACCCGCGGCAGCCTGAACACTGAAGCTTTCTTT.

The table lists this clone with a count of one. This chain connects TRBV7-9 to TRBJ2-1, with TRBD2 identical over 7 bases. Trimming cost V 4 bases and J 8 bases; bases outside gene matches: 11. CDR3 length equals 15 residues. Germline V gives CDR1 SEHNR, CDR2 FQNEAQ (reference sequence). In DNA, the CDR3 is TGTGCCAGCAGCTCCTTTGCGGGAGAGGCGCATGAGCAGTTCTTC. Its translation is CASSSFAGEAHEQFF.

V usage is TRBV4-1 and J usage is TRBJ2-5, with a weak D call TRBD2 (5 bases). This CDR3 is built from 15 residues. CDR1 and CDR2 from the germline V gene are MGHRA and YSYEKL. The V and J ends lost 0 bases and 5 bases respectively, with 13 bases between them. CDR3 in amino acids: CASSQDRLALETQYF. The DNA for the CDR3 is TGCGCCAGCAGCCAAGATCGCCTAGCCCTGGAGACCCAGTACTTC.

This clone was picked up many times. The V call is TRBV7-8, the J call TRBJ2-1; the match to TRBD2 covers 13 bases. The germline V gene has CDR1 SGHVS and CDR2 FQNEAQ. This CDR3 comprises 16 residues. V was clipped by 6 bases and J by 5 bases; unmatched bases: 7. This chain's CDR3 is CASRQRLAGGNNEQFF. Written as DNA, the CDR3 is TGTGCCAGCAGACAACGACTAGCGGGGGGCAACAATGAGCAGTTCTTC.

DNA of the CDR3: TGTGCCAGCTCACCACCCTTGACCACCGTGAACACTGAAGCTTTCTTT. Residues: CASSPPLTTVNTEAFF. The rearrangement links TRBV18 to TRBJ1-1; D ambiguous. The CDR3 has 16 amino acids. Germline CDR1 is KGHSH and CDR2 is LQKENI. With 0 bases removed from V and 0 bases from J, the gap between germline ends came to 11 bases.

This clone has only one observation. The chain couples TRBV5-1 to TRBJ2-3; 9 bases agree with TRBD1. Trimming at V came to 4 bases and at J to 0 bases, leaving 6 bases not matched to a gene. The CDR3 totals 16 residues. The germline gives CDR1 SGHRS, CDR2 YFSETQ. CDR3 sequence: CASSPGQGASTDTQYF. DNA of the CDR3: TGCGCCAGCAGCCCGGGACAGGGCGCTAGCACAGATACGCAGTATTTT.

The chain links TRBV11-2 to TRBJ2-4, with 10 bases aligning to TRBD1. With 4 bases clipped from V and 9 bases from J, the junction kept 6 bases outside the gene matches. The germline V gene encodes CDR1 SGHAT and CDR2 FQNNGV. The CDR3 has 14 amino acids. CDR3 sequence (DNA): TGTGCCAGCAGCTCCGGGACAGGGGTTGGCATTCAGTACTTC. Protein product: CASSSGTGVGIQYF. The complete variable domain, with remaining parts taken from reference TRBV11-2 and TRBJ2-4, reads EAGVAQSPRYKIIEKRQSVAFWCNPISGHATLYWYQQILGQGPKLLIQFQNNGVVDDSQLPKDRFSAERLKGVDSTLKIQPAKLEDSAVYLCASSSGTGVGIQYFGAGTRLSVL.

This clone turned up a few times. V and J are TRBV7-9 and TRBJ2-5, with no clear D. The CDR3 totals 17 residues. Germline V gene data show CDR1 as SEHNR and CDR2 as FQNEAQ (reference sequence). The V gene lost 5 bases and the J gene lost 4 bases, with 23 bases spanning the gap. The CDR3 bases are TGTGCCAGCAGCCCCCCCATGGGGTCTGTTAGTGGAGAGACCCAGTACTTC. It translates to CASSPPMGSVSGETQYF. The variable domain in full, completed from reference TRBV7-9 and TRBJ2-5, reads DTGVSQNPRHKITKRGQNVTFRCDPISEHNRLYWYRQTLGQGPEFLTYFQNEAQLEKSRLLSDRFSAERPKGSFSTLEIQRTEQGDSAMYLCASSPPMGSVSGETQYFGPGTRLLVL.

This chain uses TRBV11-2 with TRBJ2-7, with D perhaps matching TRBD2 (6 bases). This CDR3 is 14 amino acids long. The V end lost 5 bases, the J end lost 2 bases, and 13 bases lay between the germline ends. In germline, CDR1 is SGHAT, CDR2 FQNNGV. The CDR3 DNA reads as TGTGCCAGCAGCCAGTTCGGGGGAACCTACGAGCAGTACTTC. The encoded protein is CASSQFGGTYEQYF.